Shown below are 13 T cell receptor beta chains from a single sample sequenced in a study of cytotoxic CD8 clonotypes in ibrutinib-treated CLL (dated by TCRdb to the early 2020s). Library method: the immunoSEQ multiplex PCR assay. TCRdb stores this immuneACCESS table with in-frame sequences only. Part of the clones is absent; in the studies checked, under half of the shortfall reflects unresolved V genes, and no reason is known for the rest. The sample yields 300,000 to 400,000 clones; 67% were counted once. Together, the top ten hold roughly 6% of the sample. The specimen comprised PBMCs, sampled after 36 months of ibrutinib treatment. The receptors here all came from a human donor with chronic lymphocytic leukemia.

This rearrangement joins TRBV5-1 to TRBJ2-7, with D unresolved. This CDR3 comprises 14 residues. Germline V lookup: CDR1 SGHRS, CDR2 YFSETQ. V was shortened by 0 bases and J by 1 base, with 8 bases between the two germline ends. CDR3 amino acids: CASSLAAASYEQYF. The CDR3 region has the DNA TGCGCCAGCAGCTTGGCGGCAGCATCCTACGAGCAGTACTTC.

J is TRBJ2-5 and V is TRBV7-9; D is unclear. V gave up 5 bases and J gave up 5 bases, with 9 bases separating them. Germline V lookup: CDR1 SEHNR, CDR2 FQNEAQ (reference sequence). The CDR3 contains 12 residues. CDR3 amino acids: CASSLQRETQYF. CDR3 sequence (DNA): TGTGCCAGCAGCCTCCAGAGGGAGACCCAGTACTTC.

This clone was seen just once. The V call is TRBV5-1, the J call TRBJ2-1; 10 bases match TRBD2. J lost 5 bases, V lost 3 bases, and 5 bases had no gene match. CDR1 is SGHRS, CDR2 YFSETQ, per germline. The CDR3 has 15 residues. CDR3 sequence (DNA): TGCGCCAGCAGCTCAAGCGGGGGGGAAAACAATGAGCAGTTCTTC. Translated: CASSSSGGENNEQFF.

This clone has a handful of counts. V gene TRBV27 combines with J gene TRBJ1-2, with TRBD1 matching over 7 bases. Germline loops: CDR1 MNHEY, CDR2 SMNVEV (reference sequence). With V trimmed by 4 bases and J by 8 bases, 7 bases remained unmatched. The CDR3 is 13 amino acids. This CDR3 reads CASSSRQGRGYTF. CDR3 nucleotides: TGTGCCAGCAGTTCCAGACAGGGACGCGGCTACACCTTC.

This chain uses TRBV2 with TRBJ2-2, with 11 bases that match TRBD2. The CDR3 sequence is 17 residues long. Germline V gene sequence: CDR1 SNHLY, CDR2 FYNNEI. V lost 6 bases to trimming and J lost 3 bases; unmatched junction nucleotides: 9. This CDR3 is CASSPGLAARDTGELFF. CDR3 DNA: TGTGCCAGCAGCCCGGGACTAGCGGCCCGGGACACCGGGGAGCTGTTTTTT.

This sequence joins TRBV10-2 and TRBJ2-7; D is undetermined. The CDR3 totals 13 residues. V lost 3 bases and J 2 bases, leaving 8 bases between the germline ends. Germline assignment: CDR1 WSHSY and CDR2 SAAADI. Written as DNA, the CDR3 is TGCGCCAGCAGTGAATGGGGTCCCTACGAGCAGTACTTC. This sequence encodes CASSEWGPYEQYF.

This rearrangement joins TRBV11-2 to TRBJ2-5; TRBD2 is a possible D gene (5 bases). V was pared by 7 bases and J by 5 bases, with 20 bases between. The CDR3 has 15 amino acids. Germline V gene data show CDR1 as SGHAT and CDR2 as FQNNGV. The CDR3 reads CASNLDGRSVETQYF. The CDR3 DNA sequence: TGTGCCAGCAACCTAGACGGTCGTAGCGTTGAGACCCAGTACTTC.

This sequence joins TRBV6-5 and TRBJ1-1; possible D gene TRBD1, 5 bases. Germline loops: CDR1 MNHEY, CDR2 SVGAGI. V gave up 4 bases and J gave up 7 bases, with 7 bases separating them. The CDR3 contains 11 residues. The CDR3 spells CASSFGGEAFF. In DNA form, the CDR3 reads TGTGCCAGCAGTTTTGGGGGTGAAGCTTTCTTT.

The gene calls are TRBV29-1 and TRBJ1-1; no reliable D call. This CDR3 is built from 14 residues. Trimming took off 6 bases at V and 1 base at J, with 15 bases between the two ends. CDR1 and CDR2 from the germline V gene are SQVTM and ANQGSEA. Here the CDR3 DNA reads TGCAGCGTCGCGCCGCTACACACGAACACTGAAGCTTTCTTT. Residues: CSVAPLHTNTEAFF.

This clone came up a few times. This chain links TRBV18 with TRBJ2-7; no clear D. The V gene lost 0 bases and the J gene lost 5 bases, with 14 bases spanning the gap. The germline CDR1 and CDR2 sequences are KGHSH and LQKENI. This CDR3 is built from 15 residues. The CDR3 is CASSPPSRLVNEQYF. CDR3 nucleotides: TGTGCCAGCTCACCACCGAGCAGGTTGGTTAACGAGCAGTACTTC.

The genes are TRBV6-5 and TRBJ2-2; TRBD1 aligns across 8 bases. Germline V gene sequence: CDR1 MNHEY, CDR2 SVGAGI. The CDR3 spans 15 residues. V was pared by 4 bases and J by 6 bases, with 7 bases of the junction left unmatched. CDR3 residues: CASSLRTGFAGELFF. Written as DNA, the CDR3 is TGTGCCAGCAGTTTGAGGACAGGGTTTGCCGGGGAGCTGTTTTTT.

This chain links TRBV7-9 with TRBJ2-3; D not certain. With 5 bases removed from V and 6 bases from J, the gap between germline ends came to 6 bases. There are 11 residues in the CDR3. Germline values: CDR1 SEHNR, CDR2 FQNEAQ (reference sequence). CDR3 in DNA: TGTGCCAGCAGCCAAAAGGATACGCAGTATTTT. Translation gives CASSQKDTQYF.

This clone came up a few times. The chain has TRBV28 and TRBJ1-5, with D tentatively TRBD1 (6 bases). V was trimmed by 4 bases and J by 11 bases, leaving 12 bases between them. Per germline, CDR1 MDHEN and CDR2 SYDVKM. The CDR3 has 12 residues. Written as DNA, the CDR3 is TGTGCCAGCAGTTGGGGGGGGACATCCCAGCATTTT. Its protein product is CASSWGGTSQHF.